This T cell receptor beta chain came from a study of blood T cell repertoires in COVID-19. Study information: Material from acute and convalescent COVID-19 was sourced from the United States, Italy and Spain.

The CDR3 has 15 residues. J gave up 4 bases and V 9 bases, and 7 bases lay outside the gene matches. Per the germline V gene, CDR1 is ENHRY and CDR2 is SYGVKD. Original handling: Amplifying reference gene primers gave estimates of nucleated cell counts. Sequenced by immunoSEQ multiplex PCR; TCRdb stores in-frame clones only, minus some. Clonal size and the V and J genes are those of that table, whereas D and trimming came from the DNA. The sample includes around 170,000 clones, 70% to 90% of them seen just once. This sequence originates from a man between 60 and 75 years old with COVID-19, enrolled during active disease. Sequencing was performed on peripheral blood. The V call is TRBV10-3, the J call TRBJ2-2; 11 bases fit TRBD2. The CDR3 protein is CAISLAGGSTGELFF. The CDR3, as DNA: TGTGCCATATCCCTAGCGGGAGGTTCCACCGGGGAGCTGTTTTTT.